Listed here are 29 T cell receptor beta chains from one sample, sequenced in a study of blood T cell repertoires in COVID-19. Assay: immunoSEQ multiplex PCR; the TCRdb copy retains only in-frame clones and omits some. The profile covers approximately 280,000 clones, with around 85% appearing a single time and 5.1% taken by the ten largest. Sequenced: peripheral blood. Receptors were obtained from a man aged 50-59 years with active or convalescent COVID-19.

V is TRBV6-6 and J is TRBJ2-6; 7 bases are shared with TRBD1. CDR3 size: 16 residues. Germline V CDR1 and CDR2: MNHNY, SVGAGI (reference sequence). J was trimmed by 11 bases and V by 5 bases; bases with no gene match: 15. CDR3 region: CASSNPGTEKGYVLTF. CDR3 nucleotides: TGTGCCAGCAGTAATCCTGGGACAGAAAAAGGTTACGTCCTGACTTTC.

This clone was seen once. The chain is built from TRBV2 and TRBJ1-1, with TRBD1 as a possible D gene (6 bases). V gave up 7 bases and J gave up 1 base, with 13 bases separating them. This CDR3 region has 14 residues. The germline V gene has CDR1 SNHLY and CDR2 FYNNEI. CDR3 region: CASNGQPRNTEAFF. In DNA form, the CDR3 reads TGTGCCAGCAACGGACAGCCTAGGAACACTGAAGCTTTCTTT.

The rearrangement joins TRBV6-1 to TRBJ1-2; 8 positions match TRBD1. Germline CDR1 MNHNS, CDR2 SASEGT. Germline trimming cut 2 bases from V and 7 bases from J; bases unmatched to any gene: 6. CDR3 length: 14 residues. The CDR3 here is CASSEPGQVPGYTF. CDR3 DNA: TGTGCCAGCAGTGAACCGGGACAGGTGCCTGGCTACACCTTC.

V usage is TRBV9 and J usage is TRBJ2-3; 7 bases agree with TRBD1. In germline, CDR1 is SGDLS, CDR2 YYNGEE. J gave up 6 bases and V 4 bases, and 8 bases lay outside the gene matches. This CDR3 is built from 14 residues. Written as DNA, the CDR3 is TGTGCCAGCAGCACCGGAGAGGGGGCTGATACGCAGTATTTT. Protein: CASSTGEGADTQYF.

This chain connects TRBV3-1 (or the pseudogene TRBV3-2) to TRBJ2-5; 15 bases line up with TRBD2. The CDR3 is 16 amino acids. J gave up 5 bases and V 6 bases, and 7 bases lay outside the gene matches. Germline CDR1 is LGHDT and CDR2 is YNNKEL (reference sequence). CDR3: CASSLRTSGRAETQYF. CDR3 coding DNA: TGTGCCAGCAGTCTAAGGACTAGCGGGAGGGCTGAGACCCAGTACTTC.

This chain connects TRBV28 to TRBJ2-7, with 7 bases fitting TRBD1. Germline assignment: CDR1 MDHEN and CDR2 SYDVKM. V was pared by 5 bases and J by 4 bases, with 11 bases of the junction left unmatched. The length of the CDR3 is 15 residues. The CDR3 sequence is CASSQTGLGEYEQYF. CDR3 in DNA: TGTGCCAGCAGTCAGACAGGGTTGGGGGAATACGAGCAGTACTTC.

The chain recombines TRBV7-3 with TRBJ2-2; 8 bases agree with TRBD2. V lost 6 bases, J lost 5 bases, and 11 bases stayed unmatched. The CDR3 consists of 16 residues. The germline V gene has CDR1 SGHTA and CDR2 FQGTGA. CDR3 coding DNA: TGTGCCAGCAGTAGCGGGACCCCGCCTAGGACCGGGGAGCTGTTTTTT. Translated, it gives CASSSGTPPRTGELFF.

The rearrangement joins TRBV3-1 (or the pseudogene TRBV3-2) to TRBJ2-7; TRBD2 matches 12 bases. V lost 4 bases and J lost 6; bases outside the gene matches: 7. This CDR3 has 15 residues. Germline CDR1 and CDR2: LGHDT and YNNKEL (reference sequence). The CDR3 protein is CASSPPGLAGGEQYF. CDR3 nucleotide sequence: TGTGCCAGCAGCCCTCCGGGACTAGCGGGTGGCGAGCAGTACTTC.

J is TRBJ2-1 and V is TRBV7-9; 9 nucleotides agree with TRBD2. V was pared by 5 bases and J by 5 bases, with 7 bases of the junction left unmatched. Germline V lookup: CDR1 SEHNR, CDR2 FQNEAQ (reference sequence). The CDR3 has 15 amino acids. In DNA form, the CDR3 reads TGTGCCAGCAGCAAAAGACTAGCGGTAAACAATGAGCAGTTCTTC. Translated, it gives CASSKRLAVNNEQFF.

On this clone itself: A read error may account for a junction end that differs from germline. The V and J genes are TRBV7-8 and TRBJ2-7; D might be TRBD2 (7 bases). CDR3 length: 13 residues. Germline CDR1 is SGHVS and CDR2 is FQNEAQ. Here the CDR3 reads CASSFKGGVELVF. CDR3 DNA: TGTGCCAGCAGCTTTAAGGGGGGGGTCGAGCTCGTCTTC.

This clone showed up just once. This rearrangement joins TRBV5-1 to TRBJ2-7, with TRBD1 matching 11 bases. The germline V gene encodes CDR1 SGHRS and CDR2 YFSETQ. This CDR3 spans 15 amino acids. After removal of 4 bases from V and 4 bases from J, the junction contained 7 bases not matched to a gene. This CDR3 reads CASSLGTGGRYEQYF. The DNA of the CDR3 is TGCGCCAGCAGCCTAGGGACAGGGGGTCGGTACGAGCAGTACTTC.

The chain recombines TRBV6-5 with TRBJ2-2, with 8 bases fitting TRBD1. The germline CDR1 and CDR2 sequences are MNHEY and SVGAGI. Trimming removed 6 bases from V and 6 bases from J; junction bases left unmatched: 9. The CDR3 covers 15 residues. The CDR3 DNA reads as TGTGCCAGCAGACGCGGGACAGGCTTATCCGGGGAGCTGTTTTTT. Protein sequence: CASRRGTGLSGELFF.

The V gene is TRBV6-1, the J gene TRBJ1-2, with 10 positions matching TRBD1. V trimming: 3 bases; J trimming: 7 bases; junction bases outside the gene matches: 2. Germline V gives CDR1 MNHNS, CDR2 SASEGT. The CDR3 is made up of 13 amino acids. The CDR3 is CASSETGGGGYTF. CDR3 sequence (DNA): TGTGCCAGCAGTGAGACAGGGGGCGGTGGCTACACCTTC.

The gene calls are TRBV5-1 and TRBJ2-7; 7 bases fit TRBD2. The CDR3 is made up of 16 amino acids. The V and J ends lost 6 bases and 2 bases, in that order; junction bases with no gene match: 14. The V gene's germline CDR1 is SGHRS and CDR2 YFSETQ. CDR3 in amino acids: CASTVGLRGNTYEQYF. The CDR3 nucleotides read TGCGCCAGCACCGTGGGGCTGCGGGGGAACACCTACGAGCAGTACTTC.

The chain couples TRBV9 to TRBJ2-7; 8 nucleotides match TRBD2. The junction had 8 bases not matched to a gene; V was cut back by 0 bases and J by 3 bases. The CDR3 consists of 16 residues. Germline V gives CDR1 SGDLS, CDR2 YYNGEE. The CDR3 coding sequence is TGTGCCAGCAGCGTAGTCCCCCTAGCGGGCCACTACGAGCAGTACTTC. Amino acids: CASSVVPLAGHYEQYF.

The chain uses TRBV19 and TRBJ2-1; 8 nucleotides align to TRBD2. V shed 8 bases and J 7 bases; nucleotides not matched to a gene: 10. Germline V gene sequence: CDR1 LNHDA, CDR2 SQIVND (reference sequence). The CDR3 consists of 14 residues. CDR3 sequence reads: CASDISGRGNEQFF. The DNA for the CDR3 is TGTGCCAGTGATATCAGCGGGAGAGGGAATGAGCAGTTCTTC.

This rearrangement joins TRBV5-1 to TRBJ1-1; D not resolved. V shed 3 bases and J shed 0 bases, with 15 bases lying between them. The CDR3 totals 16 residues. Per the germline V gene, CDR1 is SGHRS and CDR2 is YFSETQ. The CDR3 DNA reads TGCGCCAGCAGCTCCCGGGGAGGGAGTATGAACACTGAAGCTTTCTTT. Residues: CASSSRGGSMNTEAFF.

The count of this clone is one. For the CDR3, the DNA is TGTGCCAGCAGTGATTTGGCTTTCAGACAGCCGCTGTACTTC. Translation gives CASSDLAFRQPLYF. The gene calls are TRBV25-1 and TRBJ2-7; maybe TRBD1 (5 bases). The CDR3 has 14 residues. V was shortened by 3 bases and J by 12 bases, with 21 bases between the two germline ends. Germline CDR1 is MGHDK and CDR2 is SYGVNS.

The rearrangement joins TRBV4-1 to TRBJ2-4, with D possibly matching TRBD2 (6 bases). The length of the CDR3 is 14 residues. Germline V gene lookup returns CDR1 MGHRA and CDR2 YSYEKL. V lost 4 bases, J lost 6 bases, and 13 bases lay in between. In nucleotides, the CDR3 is TGCGCCAGCAGCCCCTCCTCGGAGGGAAACATTCAGTACTTC. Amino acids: CASSPSSEGNIQYF.

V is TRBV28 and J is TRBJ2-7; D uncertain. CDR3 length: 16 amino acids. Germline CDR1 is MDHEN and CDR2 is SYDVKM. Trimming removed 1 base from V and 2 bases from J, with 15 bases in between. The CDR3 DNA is TGTGCCAGCAGTTTATACGCCCCTAGAACGGCCTACGAGCAGTACTTC. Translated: CASSLYAPRTAYEQYF.

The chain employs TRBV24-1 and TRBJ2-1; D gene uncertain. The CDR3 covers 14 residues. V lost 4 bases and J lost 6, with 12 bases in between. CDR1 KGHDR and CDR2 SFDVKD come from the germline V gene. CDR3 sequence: CATSEKTSVNEQFF. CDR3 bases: TGTGCCACCAGTGAGAAGACTTCTGTCAATGAGCAGTTCTTC.

In nucleotides, the CDR3 is TGCGCCAGCAGCCAAGCCGCCGGGACTAGCGGGGAGCTGTTTTTT. Amino acid sequence: CASSQAAGTSGELFF. The rearrangement joins TRBV4-3 to TRBJ2-2; TRBD2 aligns across 8 bases. The CDR3 is 15 residues long. Germline CDR1 is LGHNA and CDR2 is YSLEER. V shed 1 base and J 7 bases; nucleotides not matched to a gene: 5.

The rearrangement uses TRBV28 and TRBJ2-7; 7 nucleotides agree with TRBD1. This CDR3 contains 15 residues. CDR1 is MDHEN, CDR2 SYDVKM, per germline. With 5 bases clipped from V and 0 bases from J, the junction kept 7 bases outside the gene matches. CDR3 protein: CASSPPGGRSYEQYF. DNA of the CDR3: TGTGCCAGCAGTCCCCCAGGGGGACGCTCCTACGAGCAGTACTTC.

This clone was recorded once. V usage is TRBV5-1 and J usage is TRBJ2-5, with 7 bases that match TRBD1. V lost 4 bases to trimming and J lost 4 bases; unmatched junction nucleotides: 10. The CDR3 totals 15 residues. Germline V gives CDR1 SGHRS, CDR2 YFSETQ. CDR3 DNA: TGCGCCAGCAGCCAAGGGGACAGCTTTGCAGAGACCCAGTACTTC. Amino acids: CASSQGDSFAETQYF.

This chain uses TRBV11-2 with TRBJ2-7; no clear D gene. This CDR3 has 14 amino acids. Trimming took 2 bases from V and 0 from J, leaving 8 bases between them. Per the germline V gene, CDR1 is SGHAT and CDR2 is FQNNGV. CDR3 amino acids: CASSLSTASYEQYF. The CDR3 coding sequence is TGTGCCAGCAGCTTATCAACAGCCTCCTACGAGCAGTACTTC.

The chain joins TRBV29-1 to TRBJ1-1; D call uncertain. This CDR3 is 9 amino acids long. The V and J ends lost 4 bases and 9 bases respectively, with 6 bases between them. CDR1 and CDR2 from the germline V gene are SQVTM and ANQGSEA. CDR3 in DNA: TGCAGCGTTGGGGAGAAAGCTTTCTTT. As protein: CSVGEKAFF.

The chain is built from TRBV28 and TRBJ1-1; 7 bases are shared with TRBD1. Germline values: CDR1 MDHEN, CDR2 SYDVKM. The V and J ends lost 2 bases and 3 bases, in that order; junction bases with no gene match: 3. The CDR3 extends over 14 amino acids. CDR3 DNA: TGTGCCAGCAGTTTAGAGGGGGCGGACACTGAAGCTTTCTTT. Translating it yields CASSLEGADTEAFF.

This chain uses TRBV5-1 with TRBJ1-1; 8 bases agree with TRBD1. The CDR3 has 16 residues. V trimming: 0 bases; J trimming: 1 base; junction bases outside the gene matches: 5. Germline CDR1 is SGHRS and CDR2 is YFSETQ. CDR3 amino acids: CASSLEQGVGNTEAFF. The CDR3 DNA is TGCGCCAGCAGCTTGGAACAGGGGGTAGGGAACACTGAAGCTTTCTTT. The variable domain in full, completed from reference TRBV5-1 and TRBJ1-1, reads KAGVTQTPRYLIKTRGQQVTLSCSPISGHRSVSWYQQTPGQGLQFLFEYFSETQRNKGNFPGRFSGRQFSNSRSEMNVSTLELGDSALYLCASSLEQGVGNTEAFFGQGTRLTVV.

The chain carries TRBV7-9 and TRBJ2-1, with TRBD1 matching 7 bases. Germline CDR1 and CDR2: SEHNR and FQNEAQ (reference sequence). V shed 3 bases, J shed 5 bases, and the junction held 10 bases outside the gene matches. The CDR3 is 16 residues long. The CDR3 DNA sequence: TGTGCCAGCAGCTTTCCCATTGACAGGGCGGACAATGAGCAGTTCTTC. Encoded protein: CASSFPIDRADNEQFF.